This T cell receptor (beta chain) was captured in a study of tumour-infiltrating T cells in Burkitt lymphoma. Study context: Overall and progression-free survival were predicted by productive clonality.

The germline V gene encodes CDR1 SGHTS and CDR2 YDEGEE. V lost 4 bases and J lost 2, with 14 bases in between. The CDR3 extends over 15 amino acids. The method was immunoSEQ multiplex PCR; TCRdb's version includes in-frame clones alone and lacks a portion of them. The sample gives roughly 15,000 clones, roughly 79% of which show up once; more than 2% is in the top ten. This chain connects TRBV5-8 to TRBJ2-3, with D maybe TRBD2 (6 bases). The source is a human donor with diffuse large B-cell lymphoma. The sequenced sample consisted of tumor tissue. The CDR3 region has the DNA TGTGCCAGCAGCACCCGGGGGTCTCTCACAGATACGCAGTATTTT. Protein sequence: CASSTRGSLTDTQYF. The full variable domain, in which reference TRBV5-8 and TRBJ2-3 provide the parts outside the CDR3, is EAGVTQSPTHLIKTRGQQATLRCSPISGHTSVYWYQQALGLGLQFLLWYDEGEERNRGNFPPRFSGRQFPNYSSELNVNALELEDSALYLCASSTRGSLTDTQYFGPGTRLTVL.